This TCR beta chain was sequenced during a study of cytomegalovirus exposure and HLA in healthy donors. Whole-study context: Findings of an earlier analysis included over 95 million unique TCR beta sequences from roughly 200 million T cells. Whole-study results and caveats: It was reported that the classifier diagnosed cytomegalovirus status with high specificity and sensitivity in both the original and validation cohorts.

The PCR used 60 Vbeta and 13 Jbeta primers. TCRdb's copy holds only in-frame clones and misses some; the assay was immunoSEQ multiplex PCR. Among about 110,000 clones, roughly 80% were seen once, and the ten largest hold over 7.5%. Worth noting for this clone: Its target is unknown.

CDR1 is SNHLY and CDR2 is FYNNEI in the germline V gene. The ends lost 2 bases at V and 5 bases at J; junction bases unmatched: 4. This CDR3 region has 15 residues. The chain couples TRBV2 to TRBJ2-1, with 9 bases fitting TRBD1. Sequenced: PBMCs. This TCR was sampled from a woman aged 40 to 55 in good health and CMV-seropositive. CDR3 in amino acids: CASSEIQGANNEQFF. The CDR3 DNA reads as TGTGCCAGCAGTGAAATACAGGGGGCTAACAATGAGCAGTTCTTC.